A selection of T cell receptor beta chains follows, all from one sample in a study of a mutant IDH1 vaccine in newly diagnosed glioma. The assay was immunoSEQ multiplex PCR, and TCRdb's table has in-frame clones only and misses some. The data contain approximately 70,000 clones, approximately 87% of them singletons. No antigens are known for them. The material sequenced was PBMCs, taken from a glioma patient whose treatment included an IDH1 peptide vaccine. All receptors come from a man younger than 35 with glioma. The CDR3 runs from the conserved cysteine through the conserved F or W. Each record gives: D gene, J gene, V gene, clone size, CDR3 protein, CDR3 DNA. A D gene is named only where the DNA matches it firmly. The size of a clone is reported for some rows only, either as once, few or many, or as a class for expanded clones.

D gene: NA; J gene: TRBJ2-7; V gene: TRBV7-9; clone size: NA; CDR3 protein: CASSLYQHYEQYF; CDR3 DNA: TGTGCCAGCAGCTTATATCAGCACTACGAGCAGTACTTC
D gene: TRBD2; J gene: TRBJ2-7; V gene: TRBV4-3; clone size: NA; CDR3 protein: CASSQHGLAGGREQYF; CDR3 DNA: TGCGCCAGCAGCCAGCACGGACTAGCGGGGGGGCGGGAGCAGTACTTC
D gene: NA; J gene: TRBJ1-5; V gene: TRBV11-2; clone size: NA; CDR3 protein: CASSPWVNQPQHF; CDR3 DNA: TGTGCCAGCAGCCCTTGGGTGAATCAGCCCCAGCATTTT
D gene: TRBD2; J gene: TRBJ2-1; V gene: TRBV5-1; clone size: NA; CDR3 protein: CASSSLGTSGGNEQFF; CDR3 DNA: TGCGCCAGCAGCTCCCTAGGGACTAGCGGTGGCAATGAGCAGTTCTTC
D gene: NA; J gene: TRBJ2-7; V gene: TRBV6-1; clone size: NA; CDR3 protein: CASSELTGPYEQYF; CDR3 DNA: TGTGCCAGCAGTGAACTCACGGGACCCTACGAGCAGTACTTC
D gene: TRBD1; J gene: TRBJ1-1; V gene: TRBV16; clone size: NA; CDR3 protein: CASSQSIRTGNTEAFF; CDR3 DNA: TGTGCCAGCAGCCAATCAATCCGGACAGGGAACACTGAAGCTTTCTTT
D gene: TRBD1; J gene: TRBJ1-4; V gene: TRBV9; clone size: NA; CDR3 protein: CASSGQGGNEKLFF; CDR3 DNA: TGTGCCAGCAGCGGACAGGGTGGGAATGAAAAACTGTTTTTT
D gene: NA; J gene: TRBJ2-1; V gene: TRBV4-1; clone size: NA; CDR3 protein: CASSPSQYNEQFF; CDR3 DNA: TGCGCCAGCAGCCCTTCTCAATACAATGAGCAGTTCTTC
D gene: TRBD1; J gene: TRBJ1-1; V gene: TRBV6-5; clone size: NA; CDR3 protein: CASSSYRGKTEAFF; CDR3 DNA: TGTGCCAGCAGTTCTTACAGGGGAAAGACTGAAGCTTTCTTT
D gene: NA; J gene: TRBJ2-3; V gene: TRBV4-1; clone size: NA; CDR3 protein: CASSQTGRVGQYF; CDR3 DNA: TGCGCCAGCAGCCAAACTGGCAGGGTCGGGCAGTATTTT
D gene: NA; J gene: TRBJ2-2; V gene: TRBV7-3; clone size: NA; CDR3 protein: CATRPTGTRNTGELFF; CDR3 DNA: TGTGCCACCAGGCCAACCGGGACACGAAACACCGGGGAGCTGTTTTTT
D gene: NA; J gene: TRBJ1-1; V gene: TRBV7-3; clone size: NA; CDR3 protein: CASSLLLATEAFF; CDR3 DNA: TGTGCCAGCAGCCTCCTATTGGCCACTGAAGCTTTCTTT
D gene: NA; J gene: TRBJ2-5; V gene: TRBV5-6; clone size: NA; CDR3 protein: CASSLDQGLWETQYF; CDR3 DNA: TGTGCCAGCAGCTTGGACCAGGGGTTATGGGAGACCCAGTACTTC
D gene: NA; J gene: TRBJ1-5; V gene: TRBV4-1; clone size: NA; CDR3 protein: CASSQEGTAGANQPQHF; CDR3 DNA: TGCGCCAGCAGCCAAGAAGGAACAGCAGGGGCCAACCAGCCCCAGCATTTT
D gene: NA; J gene: TRBJ1-5; V gene: TRBV7-9; clone size: NA; CDR3 protein: CASSPGGGGQPQHF; CDR3 DNA: TGTGCCAGCAGCCCAGGAGGGGGGGGTCAGCCCCAGCATTTT
D gene: NA; J gene: TRBJ2-7; V gene: TRBV5-4; clone size: NA; CDR3 protein: CASSLTGSYEQYF; CDR3 DNA: TGTGCCAGCAGCCTTACAGGGTCCTACGAGCAGTACTTC
D gene: TRBD1; J gene: TRBJ1-5; V gene: TRBV16; clone size: NA; CDR3 protein: CASSLGQGISNQPQHF; CDR3 DNA: TGTGCCAGCAGCCTCGGACAGGGAATTAGCAATCAGCCCCAGCATTTT
D gene: NA; J gene: TRBJ1-5; V gene: TRBV7-2; clone size: NA; CDR3 protein: CASSLAPGNQPQHF; CDR3 DNA: TGTGCCAGCAGCTTAGCGCCGGGAAATCAGCCCCAGCATTTT
D gene: NA; J gene: TRBJ1-1; V gene: TRBV2; clone size: once; CDR3 protein: CASRPIGENTEAFF; CDR3 DNA: TGTGCCAGCAGACCGATAGGGGAGAACACTGAAGCTTTCTTT
D gene: TRBD1; J gene: TRBJ1-1; V gene: TRBV7-6; clone size: NA; CDR3 protein: CASRAGGMNTEAFF; CDR3 DNA: TGTGCCAGCAGGGCAGGGGGCATGAACACTGAAGCTTTCTTT
D gene: TRBD2; J gene: TRBJ2-2; V gene: TRBV7-8; clone size: NA; CDR3 protein: CASSLVRGANTGELFF; CDR3 DNA: TGTGCCAGCAGCTTAGTTCGGGGGGCGAACACCGGGGAGCTGTTTTTT